Given below is one TCR beta chain in context. This sample is drawn from a study of control samples from healthy donors and cancer patients. This CDR3 comprises 14 residues. The V gene lost 3 bases and the J gene lost 4 bases, with 12 bases spanning the gap. Germline V CDR1 and CDR2: GTSNPN, SVGIG (reference sequence). Using immunoSEQ multiplex PCR, the repertoire was profiled, and TCRdb retains in-frame clones only, with some absent. This table holds approximately 82,000 clones, 80% to 90% found once. The TCR sequence derives from a man aged 50-59 years in good health. The chain employs TRBV30 and TRBJ1-4, with D possibly matching TRBD1 (5 bases). Sequencing was carried out using blood. The CDR3 region is CAWSPTALNEKLFF. CDR3 bases: TGTGCCTGGAGCCCGACAGCACTTAATGAAAAACTGTTTTTT.